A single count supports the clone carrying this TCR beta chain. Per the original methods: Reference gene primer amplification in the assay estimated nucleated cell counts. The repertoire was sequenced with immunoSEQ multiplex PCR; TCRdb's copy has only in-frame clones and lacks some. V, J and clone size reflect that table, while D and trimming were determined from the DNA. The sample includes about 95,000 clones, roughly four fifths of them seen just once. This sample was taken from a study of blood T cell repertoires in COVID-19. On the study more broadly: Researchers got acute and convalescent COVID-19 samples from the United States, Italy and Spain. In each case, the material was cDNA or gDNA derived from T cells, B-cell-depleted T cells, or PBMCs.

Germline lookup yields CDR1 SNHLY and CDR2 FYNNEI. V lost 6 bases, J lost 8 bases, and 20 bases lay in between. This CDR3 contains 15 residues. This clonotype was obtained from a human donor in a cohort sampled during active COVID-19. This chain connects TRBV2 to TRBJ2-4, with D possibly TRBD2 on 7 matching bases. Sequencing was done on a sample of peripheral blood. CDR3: CASRVLGAGRDIQYF. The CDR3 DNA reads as TGTGCCAGCAGGGTACTGGGGGCAGGGAGGGACATTCAGTACTTC.